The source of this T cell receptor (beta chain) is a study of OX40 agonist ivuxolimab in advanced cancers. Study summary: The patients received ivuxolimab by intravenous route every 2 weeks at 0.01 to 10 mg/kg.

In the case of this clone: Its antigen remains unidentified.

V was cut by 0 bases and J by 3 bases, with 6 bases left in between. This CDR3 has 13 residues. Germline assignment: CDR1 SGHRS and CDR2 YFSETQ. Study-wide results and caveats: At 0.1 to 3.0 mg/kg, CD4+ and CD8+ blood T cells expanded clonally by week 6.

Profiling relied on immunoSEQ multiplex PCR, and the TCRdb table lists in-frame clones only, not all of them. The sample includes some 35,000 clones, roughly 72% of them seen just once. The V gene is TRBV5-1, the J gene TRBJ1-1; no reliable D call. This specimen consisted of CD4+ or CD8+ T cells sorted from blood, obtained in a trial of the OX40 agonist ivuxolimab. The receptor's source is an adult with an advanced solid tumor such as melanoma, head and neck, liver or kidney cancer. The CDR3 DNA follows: TGCGCCAGCAGCTTGGGAGCGGACACTGAAGCTTTCTTT. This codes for CASSLGADTEAFF.